One sample yielded the 10 T cell receptor beta chains listed below, sequenced in a study of T cell responses to AZD1222 COVID-19 vaccine. Here immunoSEQ multiplex PCR was the method, and the copy in TCRdb shows in-frame clones only, minus some. This sample has about 150,000 clones, with 85% to 95% found just once. The specimen was peripheral blood, collected 28 days after the second AZD1222 dose. The origin of the receptors is an adult who received the AZD1222 COVID-19 vaccine.

In regard to this clone: A much more abundant neighbour one base away suggests this may be a read error. V is TRBV7-9 and J is TRBJ1-5; a weak D match, TRBD1 (6 bases). The CDR3 has 13 residues. V lost 2 bases, J lost 4 bases, and 6 bases lay in between. Germline assignment: CDR1 SEHNR and CDR2 FQNEAQ (reference sequence). This CDR3 is CASSLQGNQPQHF. In DNA form, the CDR3 reads TGTGCCAGCAGCTTACAGGGGAATCAGCCCCAGCATTTT.

The J gene is TRBJ2-2, the V gene TRBV7-9; TRBD1 aligns across 10 bases. In germline, CDR1 is SEHNR, CDR2 FQNEAQ (reference sequence). The CDR3 runs 15 residues. V gave up 4 bases and J gave up 6 bases; unmatched junction bases: 5. CDR3 in amino acids: CASSSGQGVAGELFF. DNA of the CDR3: TGTGCCAGCAGCTCCGGACAGGGGGTGGCCGGGGAGCTGTTTTTT.

The chain couples TRBV18 to TRBJ2-2; no definite D call. Germline V CDR1 and CDR2: KGHSH, LQKENI. CDR3 size: 16 residues. V was trimmed by 2 bases and J by 1 base, leaving 11 bases between them. Here the CDR3 reads CASSPSFDGNTGELFF. In DNA form, the CDR3 reads TGTGCCAGCTCACCATCATTTGATGGGAACACCGGGGAGCTGTTTTTT.

The chain uses TRBV28 and TRBJ1-1; D is unclear. The CDR3 is made up of 9 amino acids. Germline values: CDR1 MDHEN, CDR2 SYDVKM. V lost 8 bases and J 8 bases, leaving 6 bases between the germline ends. CDR3 loop: CASGVEAFF. CDR3 bases: TGTGCCAGCGGGGTGGAAGCTTTCTTT.

The rearrangement joins TRBV6-6 to TRBJ2-5, with D uncertain. The ends were cut back, 6 bases at V and 7 bases at J, with 12 bases in the middle. There are 12 residues in the CDR3. The germline gives CDR1 MNHNY, CDR2 SVGAGI (reference sequence). CDR3 sequence: CASSSATMTQYF. The CDR3, as DNA: TGTGCCAGCAGCTCAGCGACGATGACCCAGTACTTC.

The genes are TRBV11-2 and TRBJ2-7; possibly TRBD2 for D (6 bases). Trimming shortened V by 5 bases and J by 1 base, and 18 bases separated the two germline ends. The CDR3 spans 16 residues. From germline, CDR1 is SGHAT and CDR2 FQNNGV. CDR3 sequence: CASSPIARRGSYEQYF. The CDR3 DNA follows: TGTGCCAGCAGCCCGATTGCCAGGCGGGGATCCTACGAGCAGTACTTC. Variable domain in full (rest from reference TRBV11-2 and TRBJ2-7): EAGVAQSPRYKIIEKRQSVAFWCNPISGHATLYWYQQILGQGPKLLIQFQNNGVVDDSQLPKDRFSAERLKGVDSTLKIQPAKLEDSAVYLCASSPIARRGSYEQYFGPGTRLTVT.

This chain joins TRBV7-8 and TRBJ1-1; TRBD1 is a possible D gene (5 bases). Trimming pared 3 bases from V and 2 bases from J, leaving 13 bases between. Germline V gene lookup returns CDR1 SGHVS and CDR2 FQNEAQ. CDR3 length equals 15 residues. CDR3 sequence: CASSFRRGGNTEAFF. The CDR3 coding sequence is TGTGCCAGCAGCTTTCGGCGGGGCGGAAACACTGAAGCTTTCTTT.

This clone was seen more than once but under ten times. The chain uses TRBV30 and TRBJ1-6; 7 positions agree with TRBD1. This CDR3 has 14 amino acids. Germline trimming cut 4 bases from V and 7 bases from J; bases unmatched to any gene: 7. Germline CDR1 is GTSNPN and CDR2 is SVGIG (reference sequence). The CDR3 loop reads CAWTMGTENSPLHF. The DNA of the CDR3 is TGTGCCTGGACCATGGGGACAGAAAATTCACCCCTCCACTTT.

V and J are TRBV19 and TRBJ2-7, with TRBD2 identical over 9 bases. The CDR3 has 14 amino acids. Germline V gene sequence: CDR1 LNHDA, CDR2 SQIVND (reference sequence). Trimming at V came to 6 bases and at J to 1 base, leaving 4 bases not matched to a gene. CDR3 amino acids: CASSYSGSSYEQYF. The CDR3 DNA reads as TGTGCCAGTAGCTATAGCGGGAGTTCCTACGAGCAGTACTTC.

V is TRBV30 and J is TRBJ1-5; D may be TRBD1 (5 bases). The V gene's germline CDR1 is GTSNPN and CDR2 SVGIG (reference sequence). This CDR3 is built from 13 residues. V lost 7 bases to trimming and J lost 9 bases, with 19 bases between them. The CDR3 loop is CAFDSGTMWPQHF. The CDR3 region has the DNA TGTGCCTTCGACAGCGGGACCATGTGGCCCCAGCATTTT. Full variable domain (rest looked up from reference TRBV30 and TRBJ1-5): SQTIHQWPATLVQPVGSPLSLECTVEGTSNPNLYWYRQAAGRGLQLLFYSVGIGQISSEVPQNLSASRPQDRQFILSSKKLLLSDSGFYLCAFDSGTMWPQHFGDGTRLSIL.